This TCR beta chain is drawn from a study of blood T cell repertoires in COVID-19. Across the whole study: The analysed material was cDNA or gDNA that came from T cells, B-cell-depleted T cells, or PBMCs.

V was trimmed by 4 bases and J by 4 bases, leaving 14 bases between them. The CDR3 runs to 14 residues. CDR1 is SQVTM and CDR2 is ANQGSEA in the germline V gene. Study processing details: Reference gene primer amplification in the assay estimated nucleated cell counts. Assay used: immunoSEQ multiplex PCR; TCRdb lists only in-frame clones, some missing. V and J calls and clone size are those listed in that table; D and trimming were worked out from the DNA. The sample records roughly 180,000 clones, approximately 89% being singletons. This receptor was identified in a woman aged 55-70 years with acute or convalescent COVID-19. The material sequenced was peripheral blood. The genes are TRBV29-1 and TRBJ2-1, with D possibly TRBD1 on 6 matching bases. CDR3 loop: CSVGGTSRYNEQFF. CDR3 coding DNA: TGCAGCGTTGGAGGGACAAGTAGATACAATGAGCAGTTCTTC.